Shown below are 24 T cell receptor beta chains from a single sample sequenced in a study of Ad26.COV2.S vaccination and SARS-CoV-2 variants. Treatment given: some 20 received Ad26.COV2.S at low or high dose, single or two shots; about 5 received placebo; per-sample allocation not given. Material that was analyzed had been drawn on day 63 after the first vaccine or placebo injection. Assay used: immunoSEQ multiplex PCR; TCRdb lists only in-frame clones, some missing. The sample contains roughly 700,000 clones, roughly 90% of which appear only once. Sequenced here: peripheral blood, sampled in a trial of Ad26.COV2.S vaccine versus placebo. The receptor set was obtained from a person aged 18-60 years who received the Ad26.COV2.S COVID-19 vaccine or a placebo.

The CDR3 is CASSQGQGYSGNTIYF. DNA of the CDR3: TGTGCCAGCAGCCAGGGACAGGGATACTCTGGAAACACCATATATTTT. The V and J genes are TRBV5-6 and TRBJ1-3; 9 bases match TRBD1. The CDR3 sequence is 16 residues long. V gave up 4 bases and J gave up 0 bases; unmatched junction bases: 5. Germline V gene sequence: CDR1 SGHDT, CDR2 YYEEEE.

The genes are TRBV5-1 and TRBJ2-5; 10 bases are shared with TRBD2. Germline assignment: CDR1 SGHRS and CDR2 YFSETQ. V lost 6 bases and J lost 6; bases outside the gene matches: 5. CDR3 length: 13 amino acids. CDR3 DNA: TGCGCCAGCACTCTAGCGGGAGCGAAGACCCAGTACTTC. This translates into CASTLAGAKTQYF.

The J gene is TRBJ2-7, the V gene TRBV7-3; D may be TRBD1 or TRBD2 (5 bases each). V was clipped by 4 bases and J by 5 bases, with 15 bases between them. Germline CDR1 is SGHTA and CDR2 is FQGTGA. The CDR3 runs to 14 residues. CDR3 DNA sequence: TGTGCCAGCAGCTCTGGGACGTTCCTCAACGAGCAGTACTTC. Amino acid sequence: CASSSGTFLNEQYF.

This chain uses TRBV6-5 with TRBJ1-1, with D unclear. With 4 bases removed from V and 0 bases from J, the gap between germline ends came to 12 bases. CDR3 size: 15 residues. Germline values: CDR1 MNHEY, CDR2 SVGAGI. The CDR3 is CASSWTTVMNTEAFF. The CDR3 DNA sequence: TGTGCCAGCAGTTGGACGACGGTCATGAACACTGAAGCTTTCTTT.

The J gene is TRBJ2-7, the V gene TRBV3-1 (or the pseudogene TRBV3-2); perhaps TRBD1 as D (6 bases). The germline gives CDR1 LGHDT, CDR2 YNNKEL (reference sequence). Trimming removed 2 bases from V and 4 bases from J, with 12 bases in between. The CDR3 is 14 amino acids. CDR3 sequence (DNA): TGTGCCAGCAGCCAACCGGGACACAGATACGAGCAGTACTTC. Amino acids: CASSQPGHRYEQYF.

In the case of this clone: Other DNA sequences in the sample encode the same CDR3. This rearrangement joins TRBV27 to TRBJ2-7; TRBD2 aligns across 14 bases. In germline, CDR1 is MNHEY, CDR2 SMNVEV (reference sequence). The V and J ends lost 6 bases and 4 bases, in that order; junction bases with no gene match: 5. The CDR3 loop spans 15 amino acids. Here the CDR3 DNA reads TGTGCCAGCAGAAGACTAGCGGGAGGGGCATACGAGCAGTACTTC. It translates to CASRRLAGGAYEQYF.

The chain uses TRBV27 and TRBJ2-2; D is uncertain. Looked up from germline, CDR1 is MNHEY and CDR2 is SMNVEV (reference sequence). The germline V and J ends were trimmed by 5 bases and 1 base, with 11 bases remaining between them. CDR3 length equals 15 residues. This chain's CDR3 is CASSPRLKNTGELFF. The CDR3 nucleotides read TGTGCCAGCAGTCCCCGACTTAAGAACACCGGGGAGCTGTTTTTT.

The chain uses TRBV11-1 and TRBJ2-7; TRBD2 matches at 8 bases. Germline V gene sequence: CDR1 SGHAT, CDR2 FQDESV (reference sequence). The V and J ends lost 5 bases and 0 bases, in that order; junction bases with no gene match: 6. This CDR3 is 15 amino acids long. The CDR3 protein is CASSPGTRSSYEQYF. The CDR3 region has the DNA TGTGCCAGCAGCCCCGGGACTAGAAGCTCCTACGAGCAGTACTTC.

CDR3 in DNA: TGTGCCAGCTCGGTAGGGGGACCCTACGAGCAGTACTTC. Amino acid sequence: CASSVGGPYEQYF. The chain links TRBV14 to TRBJ2-7; possibly TRBD1 for D (6 bases). The CDR3 loop spans 13 amino acids. Trimming removed 8 bases from V and 2 bases from J, with 13 bases in between. The germline V gene encodes CDR1 SGHDN and CDR2 FVKESK.

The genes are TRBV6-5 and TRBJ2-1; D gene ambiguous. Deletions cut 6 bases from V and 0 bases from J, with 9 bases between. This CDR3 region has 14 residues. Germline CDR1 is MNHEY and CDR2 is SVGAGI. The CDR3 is CASRRTSSYNEQFF. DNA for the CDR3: TGTGCCAGCAGACGTACCAGCTCCTACAATGAGCAGTTCTTC.

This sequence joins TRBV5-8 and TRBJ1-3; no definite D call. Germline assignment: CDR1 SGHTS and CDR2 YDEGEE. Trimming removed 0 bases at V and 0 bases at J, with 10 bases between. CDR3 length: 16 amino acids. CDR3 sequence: CASSLGRASSGNTIYF. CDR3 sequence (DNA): TGTGCCAGCAGCTTGGGACGCGCGAGCTCTGGAAACACCATATATTTT.

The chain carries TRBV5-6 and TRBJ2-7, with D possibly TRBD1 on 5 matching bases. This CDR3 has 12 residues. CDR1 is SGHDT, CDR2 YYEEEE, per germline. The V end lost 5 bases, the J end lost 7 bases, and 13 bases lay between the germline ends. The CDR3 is CASSSSSGEQYF. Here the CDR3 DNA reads TGTGCCAGCAGTTCATCGTCAGGGGAGCAGTACTTC.

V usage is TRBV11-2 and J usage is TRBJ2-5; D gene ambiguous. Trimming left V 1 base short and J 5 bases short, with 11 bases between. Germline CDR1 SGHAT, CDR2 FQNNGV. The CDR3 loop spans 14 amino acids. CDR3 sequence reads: CASSLVAASETQYF. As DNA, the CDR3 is TGTGCCAGCAGCTTAGTGGCCGCATCGGAGACCCAGTACTTC.

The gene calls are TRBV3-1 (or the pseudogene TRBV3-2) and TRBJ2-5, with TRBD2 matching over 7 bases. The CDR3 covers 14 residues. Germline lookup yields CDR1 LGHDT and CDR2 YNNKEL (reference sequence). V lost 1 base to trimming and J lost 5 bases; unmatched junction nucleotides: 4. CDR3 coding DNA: TGTGCCAGCAGCCAAGGGCCCGGGGGGGAGACCCAGTACTTC. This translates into CASSQGPGGETQYF.

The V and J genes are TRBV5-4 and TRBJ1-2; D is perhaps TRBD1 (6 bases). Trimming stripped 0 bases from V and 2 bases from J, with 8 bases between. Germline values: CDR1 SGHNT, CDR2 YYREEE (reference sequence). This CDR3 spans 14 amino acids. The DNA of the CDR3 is TGTGCCAGCAGCTTGGATGGGGGCAACTATGGCTACACCTTC. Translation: CASSLDGGNYGYTF.

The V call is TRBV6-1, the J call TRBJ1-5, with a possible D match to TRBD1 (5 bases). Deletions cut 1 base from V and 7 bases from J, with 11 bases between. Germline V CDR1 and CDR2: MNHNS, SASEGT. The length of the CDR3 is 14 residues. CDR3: CASSEGGAAQPQHF. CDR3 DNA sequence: TGTGCCAGCAGTGAAGGAGGGGCGGCCCAGCCCCAGCATTTT.

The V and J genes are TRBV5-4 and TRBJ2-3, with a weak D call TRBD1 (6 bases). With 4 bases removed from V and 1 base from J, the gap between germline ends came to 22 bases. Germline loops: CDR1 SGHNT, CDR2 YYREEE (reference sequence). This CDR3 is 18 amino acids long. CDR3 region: CASSRGNPGERRTDTQYF. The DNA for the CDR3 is TGTGCCAGCAGCCGCGGCAACCCAGGGGAACGGCGCACAGATACGCAGTATTTT.

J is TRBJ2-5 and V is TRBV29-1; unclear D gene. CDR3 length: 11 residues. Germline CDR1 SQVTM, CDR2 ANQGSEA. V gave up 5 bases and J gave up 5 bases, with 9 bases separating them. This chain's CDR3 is CSVRQRETQYF. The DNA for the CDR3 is TGCAGCGTTCGGCAGAGGGAGACCCAGTACTTC.

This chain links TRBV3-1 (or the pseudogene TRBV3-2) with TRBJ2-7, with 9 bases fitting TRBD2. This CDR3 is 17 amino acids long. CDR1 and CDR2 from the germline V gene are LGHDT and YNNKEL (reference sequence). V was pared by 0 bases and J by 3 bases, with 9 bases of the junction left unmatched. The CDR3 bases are TGTGCCAGCAGCCAAGATGTGTCCGCGGGAGGGATCTACGAGCAGTACTTC. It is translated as CASSQDVSAGGIYEQYF.

The CDR3 sequence: CASSLAGGDSSTDTQYF. CDR3 bases: TGCGCCAGCAGCCTAGCGGGGGGCGATTCTAGCACAGATACGCAGTATTTT. The chain is built from TRBV4-3 and TRBJ2-3; 10 positions match TRBD2. Germline V gives CDR1 LGHNA, CDR2 YSLEER. This CDR3 has 17 residues. After removal of 4 bases from V and 0 bases from J, the junction contained 7 bases not matched to a gene.

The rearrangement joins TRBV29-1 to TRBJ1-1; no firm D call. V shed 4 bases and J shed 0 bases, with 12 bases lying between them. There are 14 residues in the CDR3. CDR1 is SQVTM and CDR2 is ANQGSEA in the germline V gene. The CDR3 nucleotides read TGCAGCGTTGGGTCTTCAGGTTTGAACACTGAAGCTTTCTTT. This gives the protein CSVGSSGLNTEAFF. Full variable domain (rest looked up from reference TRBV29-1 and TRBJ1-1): SAVISQKPSRDICQRGTSLTIQCQVDSQVTMMFWYRQQPGQSLTLIATANQGSEATYESGFVIDKFPISRPNLTFSTLTVSNMSPEDSSIYLCSVGSSGLNTEAFFGQGTRLTVV.

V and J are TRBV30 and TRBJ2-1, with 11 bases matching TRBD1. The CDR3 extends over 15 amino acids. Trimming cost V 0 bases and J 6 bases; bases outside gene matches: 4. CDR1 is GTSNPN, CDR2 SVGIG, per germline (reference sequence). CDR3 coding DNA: TGTGCCTGGAGTGTCGGGGGGACAGGGGGCAATGAGCAGTTCTTC. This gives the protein CAWSVGGTGGNEQFF.

The CDR3 nucleotides read TGTGCCAGCAGTGCTACAGGGTTCTCCTACGAGCAGTACTTC. It is translated as CASSATGFSYEQYF. V and J are TRBV6-1 and TRBJ2-7; possible D gene TRBD1, 6 bases. The CDR3 length is 14 residues. Germline V gene data show CDR1 as MNHNS and CDR2 as SASEGT. Trimming left V 4 bases short and J 0 bases short, with 10 bases between.

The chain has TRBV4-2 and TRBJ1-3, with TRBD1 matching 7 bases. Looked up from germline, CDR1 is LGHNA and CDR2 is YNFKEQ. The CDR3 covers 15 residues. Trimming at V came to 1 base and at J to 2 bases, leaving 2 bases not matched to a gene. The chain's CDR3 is CASSQVGQAGNTIYF. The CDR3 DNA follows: TGTGCCAGCAGCCAAGTAGGACAGGCTGGAAACACCATATATTTT.